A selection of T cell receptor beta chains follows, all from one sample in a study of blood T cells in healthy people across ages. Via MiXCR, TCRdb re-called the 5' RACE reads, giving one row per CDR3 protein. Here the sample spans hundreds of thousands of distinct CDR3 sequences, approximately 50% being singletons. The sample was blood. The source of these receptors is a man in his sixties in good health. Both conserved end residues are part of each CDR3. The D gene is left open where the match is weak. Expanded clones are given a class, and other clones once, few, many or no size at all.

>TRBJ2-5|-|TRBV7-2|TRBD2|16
CASSPRLAGAKETQYF
TGTGCCAGCAGCCCCCGACTAGCGGGGGCTAAAGAGACCCAGTACTTC
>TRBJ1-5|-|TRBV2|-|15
CASVTGPITNQPQHF
TGTGCCAGCGTCACGGGACCTATAACTAATCAGCCCCAGCATTTT
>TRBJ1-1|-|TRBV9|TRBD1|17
CASSAGTTGVDATEAFF
TGTGCCAGTAGCGCGGGGACCACAGGGGTTGATGCCACTGAAGCTTTCTTT
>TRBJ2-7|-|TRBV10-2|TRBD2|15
CASSDPGLAALEQYF
TGCGCCAGCAGTGACCCGGGACTAGCGGCGCTTGAGCAGTACTTC
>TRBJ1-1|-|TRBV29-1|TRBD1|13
CSVETQGDTEAFF
TGCAGCGTTGAAACACAGGGGGACACTGAAGCTTTCTTT
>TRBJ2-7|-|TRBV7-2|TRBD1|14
CASSKDRGQYEQYF
TGTGCCAGCAGCAAAGACAGGGGGCAATACGAGCAGTACTTC
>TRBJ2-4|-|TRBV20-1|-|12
CSASMSNLEQYF
TGCAGTGCTAGTATGTCTAACTTGGAGCAGTACTTC
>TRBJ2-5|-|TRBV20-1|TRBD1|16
CSARRLDRGDRETQYF
TGCAGTGCTAGACGACTTGACAGGGGGGATCGGGAGACCCAGTACTTC
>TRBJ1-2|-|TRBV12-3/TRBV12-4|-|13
CASSVGARYGYTF
TGTGCCAGCAGTGTTGGGGCAAGATATGGCTACACCTTC
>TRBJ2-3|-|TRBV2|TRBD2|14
CASSASGGADTQYF
TGTGCCAGCAGTGCTAGCGGGGGAGCAGATACGCAGTATTTT
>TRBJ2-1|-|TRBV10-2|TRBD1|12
CASTYRGDEQFF
TGCGCCAGCACCTACAGGGGGGATGAGCAGTTCTTC
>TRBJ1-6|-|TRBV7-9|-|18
CASSQVPGKGSYNSPLHF
TGTGCCAGCAGCCAAGTTCCGGGAAAGGGATCCTATAATTCACCCCTCCACTTT
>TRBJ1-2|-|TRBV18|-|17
CASSPRVRSGANYGYTF
TGTGCCAGCTCACCCAGAGTCAGGTCGGGCGCAAACTATGGCTACACCTTC
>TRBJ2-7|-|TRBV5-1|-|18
CASRYRSPATGRSYEQYF
TGCGCCAGCAGGTATCGATCCCCTGCAACAGGGAGGTCCTACGAGCAGTACTTC
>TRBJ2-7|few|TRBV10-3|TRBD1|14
CAKKGTGTPYEQYF
TGTGCCAAAAAGGGGACAGGGACTCCCTACGAGCAGTACTTC
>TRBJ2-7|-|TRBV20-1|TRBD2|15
CSAHPGLAGDGEQYF
TGCAGTGCGCATCCGGGACTAGCGGGGGATGGCGAGCAGTACTTC
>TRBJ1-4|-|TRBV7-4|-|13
CASSLQVFEKLFF
TGTGCCAGCAGCTTACAGGTTTTTGAAAAACTGTTTTTT
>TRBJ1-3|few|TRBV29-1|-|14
CSVVGGKTGNTIYF
TGCAGCGTTGTCGGGGGCAAAACTGGAAACACCATATATTTT
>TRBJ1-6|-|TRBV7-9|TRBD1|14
CASSLGGTGAPLHF
TGTGCCAGCAGCTTAGGCGGGACAGGGGCACCCCTCCACTTT
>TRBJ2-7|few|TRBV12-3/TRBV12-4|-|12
CASSDPPYEQYF
TGTGCCAGCAGTGATCCCCCCTACGAGCAGTACTTC
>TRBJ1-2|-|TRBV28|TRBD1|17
CASSPATGTGGLDGYTF
TGTGCCAGCAGCCCCGCCACCGGGACAGGGGGCCTGGATGGCTACACCTTC
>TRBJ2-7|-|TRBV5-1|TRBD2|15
CASSLATGGGYEQYF
TGCGCCAGCAGCTTGGCCACGGGGGGGGGCTACGAGCAGTACTTC
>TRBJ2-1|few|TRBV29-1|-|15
CSVARTEAPYNEQFF
TGCAGCGTGGCAAGGACAGAGGCTCCCTACAATGAGCAGTTCTTC
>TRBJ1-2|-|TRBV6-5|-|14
CASSRKRDGYGYTF
TGTGCCAGCAGTCGAAAACGGGACGGTTATGGCTACACCTTC
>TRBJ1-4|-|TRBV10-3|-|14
CAISDPTTNEKLFF
TGTGCCATCAGTGACCCCACAACCAATGAAAAACTGTTTTTT
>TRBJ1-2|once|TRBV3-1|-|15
CASSQDLGVNYGYTF
TGTGCCAGCAGCCAAGACCTCGGCGTGAACTATGGCTACACCTTC
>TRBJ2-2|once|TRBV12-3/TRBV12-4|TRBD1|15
CASSRGQENTGELFF
TGTGCCAGCAGTCGAGGACAGGAGAACACCGGGGAGCTGTTTTTT
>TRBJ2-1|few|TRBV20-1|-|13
CSARDPAHNEQFF
TGCAGTGCTAGAGATCCAGCTCACAATGAGCAGTTCTTC
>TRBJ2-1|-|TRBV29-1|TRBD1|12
CSGRDRVNEQFF
TGCAGCGGGCGAGACAGGGTCAATGAGCAGTTCTTC
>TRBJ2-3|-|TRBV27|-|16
CASTTGGGGGTDTQYF
TGTGCCAGCACCACCGGAGGCGGGGGCGGCACAGATACGCAGTATTTT
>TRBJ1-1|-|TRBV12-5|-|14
CASGLPAENTEAFF
TGTGCTAGTGGTTTGCCAGCGGAGAACACTGAAGCTTTCTTT
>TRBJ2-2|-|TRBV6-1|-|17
CASSVLAAKGYTGELFF
TGTGCCAGCAGTGTGTTGGCGGCAAAGGGGTATACCGGGGAGCTGTTTTTT
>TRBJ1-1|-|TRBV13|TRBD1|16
CASSQNQQGSNTEAFF
TGTGCCAGCAGCCAAAATCAACAGGGGTCCAACACTGAAGCTTTCTTT
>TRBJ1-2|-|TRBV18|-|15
CASSPGRSRDYGYTF
TGTGCCAGCTCACCAGGAAGGTCAAGGGACTATGGCTACACCTTC
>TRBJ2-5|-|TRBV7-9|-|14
CASSPASRGETQYF
TGTGCCAGCAGCCCTGCGTCTAGGGGAGAGACCCAGTACTTC
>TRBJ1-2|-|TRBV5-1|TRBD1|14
CASSTRTGSYGYTF
TGCGCCAGCAGCACTCGGACAGGGAGTTATGGCTACACCTTC
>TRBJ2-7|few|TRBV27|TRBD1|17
CASSFSANRGRLSEQYF
TGTGCCAGCAGTTTTTCCGCCAACAGGGGGCGCTTATCCGAGCAGTACTTC
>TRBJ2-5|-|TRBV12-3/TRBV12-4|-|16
CASSFGSGGAVETQYF
TGTGCCAGCAGTTTTGGGTCTGGGGGGGCCGTAGAGACCCAGTACTTC
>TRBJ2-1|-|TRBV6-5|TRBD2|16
CASTSWTSMRNNEQFF
TGTGCCAGCACTAGTTGGACTAGCATGAGGAACAATGAGCAGTTCTTC
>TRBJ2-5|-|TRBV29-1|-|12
CSVKTPQETQYF
TGCAGCGTAAAGACCCCCCAAGAGACCCAGTACTTC
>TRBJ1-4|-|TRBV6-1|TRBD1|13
CASKPGQGEKLFF
TGTGCCAGCAAACCGGGACAGGGAGAAAAACTGTTTTTT
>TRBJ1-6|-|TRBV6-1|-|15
CASSPQAVMGSPLHF
TGTGCCAGCAGTCCCCAGGCCGTGATGGGTTCACCCCTCCACTTT
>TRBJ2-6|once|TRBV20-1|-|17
CSAARDSGGTGANALTF
TGCAGTGCCGCTAGAGATAGTGGGGGGACTGGGGCCAACGCCCTGACTTTC
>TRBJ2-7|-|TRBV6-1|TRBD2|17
CASSLGLAGGSSDEQYF
TGTGCCAGCAGCCTGGGACTAGCGGGGGGCAGCTCCGACGAGCAGTACTTC
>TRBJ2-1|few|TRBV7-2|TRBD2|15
CASRFGGALYNEQFF
TGTGCCAGCAGGTTCGGGGGGGCCTTATACAATGAGCAGTTCTTC
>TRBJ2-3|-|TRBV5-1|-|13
CASSIPPRDTQYF
TGCGCCAGCAGCATACCTCCGCGGGATACGCAGTATTTT
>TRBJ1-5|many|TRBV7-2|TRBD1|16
CASSSTGGYSNQPQHF
TGTGCCAGCAGCTCTACAGGGGGTTATAGCAATCAGCCCCAGCATTTT
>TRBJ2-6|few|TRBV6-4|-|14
CASSARLGANVLTF
TGTGCCAGCAGTGCTAGGCTTGGGGCCAACGTCCTGACTTTC
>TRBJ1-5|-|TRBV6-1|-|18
CASSPAQRGPNSNQPQHF
TGTGCCAGCAGTCCCGCCCAAAGGGGACCGAATAGCAATCAGCCCCAGCATTTT
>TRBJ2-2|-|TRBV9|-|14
CASSVQLYTGELFF
TGTGCCAGCAGCGTACAACTCTACACCGGGGAGCTGTTTTTT
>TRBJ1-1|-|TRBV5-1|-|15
CASSGGGGPGTEAFF
TGCGCCAGCAGCGGAGGGGGGGGCCCAGGAACTGAAGCTTTCTTT
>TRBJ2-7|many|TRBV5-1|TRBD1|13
CASRPGQGYEQYF
TGCGCCAGCAGACCTGGACAGGGCTACGAGCAGTACTTC
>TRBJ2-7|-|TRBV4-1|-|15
CASSPTAPSSYEQYF
TGCGCCAGCAGCCCCACAGCACCGAGCTCCTACGAGCAGTACTTC
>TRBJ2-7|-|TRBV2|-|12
CASRRGAYEQYF
TGTGCCAGCAGAAGGGGTGCCTACGAGCAGTACTTC
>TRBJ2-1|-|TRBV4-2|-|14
CASSPPEGGNEQFF
TGTGCCAGCAGCCCCCCGGAAGGGGGCAATGAGCAGTTCTTC